The present entry profiles one T cell receptor (beta chain) with its context. What it binds is not known. This entry is derived from a study of siplizumab effects on memory and regulatory T cells. Study conclusions and caveats: The naive T cell population seemed more diverse than memory cells and seemed a major contributor to the alloresponse. Under siplizumab, alloreactive sequences traced to unstimulated CD4+ memory cells were significantly reduced.

The repertoire was sequenced with immunoSEQ multiplex PCR; TCRdb's copy has only in-frame clones and lacks some. The table shows some 80,000 clones, with 85% to 95% occurring only once. Losses at the gene ends were 6 bases for V and 2 bases for J; bases not matched to a gene: 4. Germline CDR1 is LNHDA and CDR2 is SQIVND (reference sequence). The CDR3 runs 14 residues. Sequenced material: CD8+ T cells sorted from blood. The rearrangement joins TRBV19 to TRBJ2-7; TRBD2 agrees at 10 bases. This receptor was obtained from a human donor in good health. The CDR3 bases are TGTGCCAGTAGATGGACTAGCGGCACCTACGAGCAGTACTTC. Amino acid sequence: CASRWTSGTYEQYF.